This is a list of T cell receptor beta chains from one sample in a study of blood T cell repertoires in COVID-19. Profiling relied on immunoSEQ multiplex PCR, and the TCRdb table lists in-frame clones only, not all of them. This sample has about 120,000 clones, with about 85% found just once. The source material was peripheral blood. These receptors were obtained from a human donor in a cohort sampled during active COVID-19. The CDR3 runs from the conserved cysteine through the conserved F or W. The order of the fields is V gene, CDR3 protein.

V: TRBV19
CDR3: CASSIPINQPQHF

V: TRBV11-3
CDR3: CASSPGGKISNEQFF

V: TRBV6-5
CDR3: CASTPPGIGNEQFF

V: TRBV3-1/TRBV3-2
CDR3: CASSQSGADEQFF

V: TRBV21-1
CDR3: CASSTTDRGLVEQYF

V: TRBV7-9
CDR3: CASSLGSSGDIQYF

V: TRBV11-2
CDR3: CASSLRRLAGGSEQFF

V: TRBV18
CDR3: CASSPLQGASGTGELFF

V: TRBV9
CDR3: CASSVESTGNGYTF

V: TRBV29-1
CDR3: CSVALPFRGRTEAFF

V: TRBV5-4
CDR3: CASSIVGREANYGYTF

V: TRBV5-6
CDR3: CASSLYGGGSYEQYF

V: TRBV7-9
CDR3: CASSSRDSYEQYF

V: TRBV24-1
CDR3: CATSSGLLSPRGGELFF

V: TRBV19
CDR3: CASSADLALLNEQFF

V: TRBV6-5
CDR3: CASSYRMTSGRTEQFF

V: TRBV18
CDR3: CASSPTGDGYNEQFF

V: TRBV6-6
CDR3: CAVERGKGYTF

V: TRBV5-1
CDR3: CASSLAGVFGTEAFF

V: TRBV3-1/TRBV3-2
CDR3: CASSQGTGPYEQYF